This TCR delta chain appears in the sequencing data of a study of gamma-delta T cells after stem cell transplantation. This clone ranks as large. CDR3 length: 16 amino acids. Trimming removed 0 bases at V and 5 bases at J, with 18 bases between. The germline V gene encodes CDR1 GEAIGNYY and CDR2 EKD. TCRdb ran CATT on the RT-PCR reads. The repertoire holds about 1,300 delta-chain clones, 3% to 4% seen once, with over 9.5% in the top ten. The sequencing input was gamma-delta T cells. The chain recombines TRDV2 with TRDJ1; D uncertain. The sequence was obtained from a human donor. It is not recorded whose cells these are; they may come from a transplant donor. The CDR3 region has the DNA TGTGCCTGTGACACCGTGATGGACAAGACATCTGATAAACTCATCTTT. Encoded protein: CACDTVMDKTSDKLIF.